A selection of T cell receptor beta chains follows, all from one sample in a study of blood T cell repertoires in COVID-19. This table comes from immunoSEQ multiplex PCR, and its TCRdb copy is limited to in-frame clones, with some not included. The data show 70,000 to 95,000 clones, with more than 80% seen just once and 20% to 25% held by the top ten. The specimen sequenced was peripheral blood. The receptor source for this set is a woman aged 70-85 years with acute or convalescent COVID-19. CDR3s include the opening cysteine and the closing phenylalanine or tryptophan. A D gene is named only where the DNA matches it firmly. Size values are once, few and many counts, or a class for expanded clones, and some rows have none.

size	V	D	J	CDR3	DNA
.	TRBV2	.	TRBJ2-5	CASSLRDQGETQYF	TGTGCCAGCAGTCTCCGGGATCAAGGGGAGACCCAGTACTTC
.	TRBV4-1	TRBD1	TRBJ1-5	CASSQEGQHDQPQHF	TGCGCCAGCAGCCAAGAGGGACAGCACGATCAGCCCCAGCATTTT
.	TRBV28	TRBD1	TRBJ1-2	CASNPLKGQGAFGYTF	TGTGCCAGCAACCCCCTAAAGGGACAGGGGGCATTCGGCTACACCTTC
few	TRBV27	.	TRBJ2-7	CASSLKAGGLAYEQYF	TGTGCCAGCAGTTTAAAAGCGGGCGGGCTGGCCTACGAGCAGTACTTC
.	TRBV9	.	TRBJ2-3	CASSVGGADTQYF	TGTGCCAGCAGCGTAGGGGGAGCAGATACGCAGTATTTT
.	TRBV3-1/TRBV3-2	.	TRBJ1-1	CASTPPSAARGTEAFF	TGTGCCAGCACCCCCCCCTCGGCAGCCCGGGGCACTGAAGCTTTCTTT
medium-sized	TRBV14	.	TRBJ2-7	CASSQFQASYEQYF	TGTGCCAGCAGCCAATTTCAAGCCTCCTACGAGCAGTACTTC
.	TRBV28	.	TRBJ1-5	CASSLDLGAQPQHF	TGTGCCAGCAGTTTAGACCTGGGGGCTCAGCCCCAGCATTTT
.	TRBV28	.	TRBJ1-6	CASSLAARYNSPLHF	TGTGCCAGCAGTTTAGCTGCCAGGTATAATTCACCCCTCCACTTT
.	TRBV7-2	.	TRBJ1-6	CASSPSSPLHF	TGTGCCAGCAGCCCTAGTTCACCCCTCCACTTT
few	TRBV12-3/TRBV12-4	.	TRBJ2-1	CASSLARETEQFF	TGTGCCAGCAGTTTAGCACGGGAGACTGAGCAGTTCTTC
.	TRBV27	TRBD1	TRBJ2-7	CAGTPGQGNNEQYF	TGTGCCGGCACGCCGGGACAGGGGAACAACGAGCAGTACTTC
.	TRBV6-1	TRBD1	TRBJ1-3	CASSDRQGASGNTIYF	TGTGCCAGCAGTGACAGACAGGGGGCATCTGGAAACACCATATATTTT
.	TRBV4-2	TRBD2	TRBJ2-1	CASSRPGLSDNEQFF	TGTGCCAGCAGCCGACCGGGACTATCAGACAATGAGCAGTTCTTC
.	TRBV9	.	TRBJ1-1	CASSVASGVAGDLNTEAFF	TGTGCCAGCAGCGTAGCTTCCGGGGTGGCAGGGGATCTGAACACTGAAGCTTTCTTT
.	TRBV5-4	TRBD2	TRBJ2-7	CASSTGLAVSYEQYF	TGTGCCAGCAGCACGGGACTAGCGGTCTCCTACGAGCAGTACTTC
.	TRBV28	.	TRBJ1-3	CASSSWGVTGNTIYF	TGTGCCAGCAGCTCGTGGGGGGTCACTGGAAACACCATATATTTT
.	TRBV19	.	TRBJ2-2	CASSIEGAAIRELFF	TGTGCCAGTAGTATAGAGGGGGCGGCTATCAGGGAGCTGTTTTTT
.	TRBV24-1	.	TRBJ2-7	CATSDPWGTGGEIHEQYF	TGTGCCACCAGTGACCCTTGGGGCACCGGCGGGGAGATCCACGAGCAGTACTTC